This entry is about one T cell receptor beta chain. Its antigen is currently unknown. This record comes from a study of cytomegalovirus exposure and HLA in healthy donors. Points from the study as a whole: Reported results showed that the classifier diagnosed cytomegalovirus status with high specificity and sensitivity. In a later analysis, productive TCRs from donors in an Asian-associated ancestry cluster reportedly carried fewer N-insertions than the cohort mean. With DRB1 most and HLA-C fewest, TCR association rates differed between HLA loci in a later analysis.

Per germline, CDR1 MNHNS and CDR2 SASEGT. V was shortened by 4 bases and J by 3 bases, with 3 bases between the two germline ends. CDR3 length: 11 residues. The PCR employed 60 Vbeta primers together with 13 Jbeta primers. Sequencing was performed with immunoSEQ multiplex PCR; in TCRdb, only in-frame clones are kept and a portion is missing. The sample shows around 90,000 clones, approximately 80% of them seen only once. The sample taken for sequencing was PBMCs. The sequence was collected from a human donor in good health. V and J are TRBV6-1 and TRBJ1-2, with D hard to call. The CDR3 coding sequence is TGTGCCAGCAGTGTATACTATGGCTACACCTTC. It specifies CASSVYYGYTF.